The sequence of this T cell receptor (beta chain) was determined in a study of cytomegalovirus exposure and HLA in healthy donors. Study observations and caveats: One variant, a missense change in DCLRE1C, was linked in a later analysis to TCR beta V- and J-gene trimming. The authors reported that TCR beta sequences could predict HLA-A and HLA-B alleles. These predictions were accurate for most subjects in the first cohort. The study dropped some indistinguishable V segments, TRBV6-2 and TRBV6-3 among them. Follow-up analysis seemed to connect common viral pathogens with several of the most significant clusters identified.

As regards this clone: The antigen is not known.

60 Vbeta and 13 Jbeta primers were used in PCR. The protocol was immunoSEQ multiplex PCR, while the TCRdb copy is restricted to in-frame clones and leaves out a portion. The sample yields 85,000 to 130,000 clones, 71% seen once. The V segment lost 4 bases and the J segment 1 base; nucleotides outside the gene matches: 8. Germline V lookup: CDR1 SGHTA, CDR2 FQGNSA. The CDR3 totals 17 residues. V is TRBV7-2 and J is TRBJ2-1; 9 positions agree with TRBD1. This receptor was identified in a female donor in good health and CMV-seronegative. Sequencing was carried out using PBMCs. The CDR3 sequence: CASSSPSGQGSYNEQFF. The CDR3 DNA follows: TGTGCCAGCAGCTCCCCTTCGGGACAGGGATCCTACAATGAGCAGTTCTTC.